The sample holds one count of the clone carrying this T cell receptor beta chain. Its specificity is not known. The sample belongs to a study of cytomegalovirus exposure and HLA in healthy donors. For the study at large: About 85 million unique TCRs from HLA-typed donors were held in an early release of data.

Study-wide results and limits: Sequencing had likely introduced a cluster of highly shared sequence variants as an artifact. Accurate HLA-A and HLA-B prediction from TCR beta sequences was reported for most subjects.

Between the trimmed V and J ends, which lost 2 bases and 5 bases, there was a span of 15 bases. The CDR3 length is 15 residues. Germline V gene lookup returns CDR1 SEHNR and CDR2 FQNEAQ (reference sequence). The PCR ran on 60 Vbeta and 13 Jbeta primers. Sequencing used immunoSEQ multiplex PCR; TCRdb keeps in-frame clones, though not all of them. Of 170,000 or so clones listed, just over 75% are singletons. The chain carries TRBV7-9 and TRBJ2-5, with D maybe TRBD2 (5 bases). The source of this sequence is a woman in her thirties in good health and CMV-seropositive. Sequenced input: PBMCs. The CDR3 sequence: CASSLQDLAWETQYF. The DNA for the CDR3 is TGTGCCAGCAGCTTACAGGATCTAGCATGGGAGACCCAGTACTTC.